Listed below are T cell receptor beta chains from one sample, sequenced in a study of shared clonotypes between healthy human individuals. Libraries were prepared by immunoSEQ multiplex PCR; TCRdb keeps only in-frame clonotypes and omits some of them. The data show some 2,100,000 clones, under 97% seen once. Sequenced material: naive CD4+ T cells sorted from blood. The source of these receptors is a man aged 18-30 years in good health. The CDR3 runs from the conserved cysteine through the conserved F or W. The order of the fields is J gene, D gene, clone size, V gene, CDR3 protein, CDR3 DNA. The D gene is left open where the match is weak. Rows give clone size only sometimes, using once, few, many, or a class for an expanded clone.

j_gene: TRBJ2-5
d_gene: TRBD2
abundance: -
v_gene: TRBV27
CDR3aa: CASRLLAGSSQETQYF
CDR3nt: TGTGCCAGCAGACTTCTAGCGGGGTCTAGCCAAGAGACCCAGTACTTC

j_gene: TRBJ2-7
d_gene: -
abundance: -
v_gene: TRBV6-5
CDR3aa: CASRDTYEQYF
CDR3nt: TGTGCCAGCAGGGATACCTACGAGCAGTACTTC

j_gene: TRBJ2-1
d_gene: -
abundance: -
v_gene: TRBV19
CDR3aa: CASSILGGEQFF
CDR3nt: TGTGCCAGTAGTATTCTCGGGGGTGAGCAGTTCTTC

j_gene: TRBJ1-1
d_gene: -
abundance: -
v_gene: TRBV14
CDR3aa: CASSQDLREKEAFF
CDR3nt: TGTGCCAGCAGCCAAGATCTACGGGAGAAAGAAGCTTTCTTT

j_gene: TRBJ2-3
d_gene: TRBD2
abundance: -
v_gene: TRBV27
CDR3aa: CASSRELAGVLLPDTQYF
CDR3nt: TGTGCCAGCAGCCGGGAGCTAGCGGGGGTACTACTACCAGATACGCAGTATTTT

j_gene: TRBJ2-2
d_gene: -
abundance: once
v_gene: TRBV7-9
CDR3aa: CASSLDGSANTGELFF
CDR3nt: TGTGCCAGCAGCTTAGATGGCAGCGCGAACACCGGGGAGCTGTTTTTT

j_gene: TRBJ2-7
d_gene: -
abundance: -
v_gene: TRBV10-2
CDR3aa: CASSEGAGTYEQYF
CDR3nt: TGCGCCAGCAGTGAGGGGGCGGGAACCTACGAGCAGTACTTC

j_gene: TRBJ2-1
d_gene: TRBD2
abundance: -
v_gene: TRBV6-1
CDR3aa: CASSEAGASGGEQFF
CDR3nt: TGTGCCAGCAGTGAAGCCGGGGCTAGCGGTGGAGAGCAGTTCTTC

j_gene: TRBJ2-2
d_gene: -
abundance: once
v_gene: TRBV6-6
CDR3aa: CASIPGESTGELFF
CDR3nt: TGTGCCAGCATCCCCGGGGAGTCCACCGGGGAGCTGTTTTTT

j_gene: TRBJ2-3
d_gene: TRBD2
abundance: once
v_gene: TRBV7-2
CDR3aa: CASSPSGGVRTDTQYF
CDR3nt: TGTGCCAGCAGCCCCTCGGGGGGGGTTAGGACAGATACGCAGTATTTT

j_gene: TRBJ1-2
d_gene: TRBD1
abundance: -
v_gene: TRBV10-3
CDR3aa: CAISESGTGGSYGYTF
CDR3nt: TGTGCCATCAGTGAGTCTGGGACAGGGGGTTCCTATGGCTACACCTTC

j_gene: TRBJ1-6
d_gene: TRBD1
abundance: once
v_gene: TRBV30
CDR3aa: CAWSRGQGNSPLHF
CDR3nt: TGTGCCTGGAGTAGGGGACAGGGGAATTCACCCCTCCACTTT

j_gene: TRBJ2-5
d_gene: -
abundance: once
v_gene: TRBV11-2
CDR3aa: CASSYSRGETQYF
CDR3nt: TGTGCCAGCAGCTATTCGAGGGGAGAGACCCAGTACTTC

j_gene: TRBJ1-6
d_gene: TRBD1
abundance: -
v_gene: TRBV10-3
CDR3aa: CASGTGDNSPLHF
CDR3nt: TGTGCCAGCGGGACAGGTGATAATTCGCCCCTCCACTTT